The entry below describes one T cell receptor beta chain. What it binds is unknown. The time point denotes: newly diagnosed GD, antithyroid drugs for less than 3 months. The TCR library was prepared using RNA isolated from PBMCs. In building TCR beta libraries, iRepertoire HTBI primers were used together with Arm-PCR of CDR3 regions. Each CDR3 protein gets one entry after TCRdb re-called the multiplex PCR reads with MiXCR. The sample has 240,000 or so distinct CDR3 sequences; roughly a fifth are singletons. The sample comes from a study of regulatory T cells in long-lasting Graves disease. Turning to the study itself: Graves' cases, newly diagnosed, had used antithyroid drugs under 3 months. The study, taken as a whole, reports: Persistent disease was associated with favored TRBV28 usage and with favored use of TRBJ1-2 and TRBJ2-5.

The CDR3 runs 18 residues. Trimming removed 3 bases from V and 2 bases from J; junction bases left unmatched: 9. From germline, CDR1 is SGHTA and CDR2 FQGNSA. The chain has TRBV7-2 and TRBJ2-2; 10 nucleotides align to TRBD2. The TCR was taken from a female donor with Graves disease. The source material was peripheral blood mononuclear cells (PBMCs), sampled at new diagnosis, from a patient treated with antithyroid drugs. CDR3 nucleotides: TGTGCCAGCAGCTTTACCTATGGACTAGCGGTTAACACCGGGGAGCTGTTTTTT. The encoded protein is CASSFTYGLAVNTGELFF.